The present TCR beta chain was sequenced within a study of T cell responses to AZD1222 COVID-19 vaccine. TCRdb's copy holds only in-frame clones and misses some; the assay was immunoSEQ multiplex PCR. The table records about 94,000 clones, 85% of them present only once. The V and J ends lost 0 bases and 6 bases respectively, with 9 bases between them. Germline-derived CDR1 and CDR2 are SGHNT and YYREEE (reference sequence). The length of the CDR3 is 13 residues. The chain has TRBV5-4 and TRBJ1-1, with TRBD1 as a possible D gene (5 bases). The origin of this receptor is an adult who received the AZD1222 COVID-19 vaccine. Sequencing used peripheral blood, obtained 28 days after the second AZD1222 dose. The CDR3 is CASSLVTGAEAFF. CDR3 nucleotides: TGTGCCAGCAGCTTGGTTACAGGTGCTGAAGCTTTCTTT.